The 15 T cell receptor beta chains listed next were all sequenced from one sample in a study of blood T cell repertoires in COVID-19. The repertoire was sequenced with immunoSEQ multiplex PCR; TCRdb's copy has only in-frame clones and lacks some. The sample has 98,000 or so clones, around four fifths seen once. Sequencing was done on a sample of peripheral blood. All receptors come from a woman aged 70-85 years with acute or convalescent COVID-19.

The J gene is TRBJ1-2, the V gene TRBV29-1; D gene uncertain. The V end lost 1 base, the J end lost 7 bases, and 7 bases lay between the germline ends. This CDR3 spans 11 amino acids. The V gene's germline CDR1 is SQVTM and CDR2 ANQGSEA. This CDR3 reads CSVEGEAGYTF. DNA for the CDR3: TGCAGCGTTGAAGGGGAGGCTGGCTACACCTTC.

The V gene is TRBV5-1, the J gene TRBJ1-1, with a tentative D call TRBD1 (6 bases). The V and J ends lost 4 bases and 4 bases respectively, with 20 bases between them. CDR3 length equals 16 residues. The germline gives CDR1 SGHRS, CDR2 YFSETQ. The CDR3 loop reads CASSPRQVQFGTEAFF. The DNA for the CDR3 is TGCGCCAGCAGCCCTAGACAGGTGCAATTCGGCACTGAAGCTTTCTTT.

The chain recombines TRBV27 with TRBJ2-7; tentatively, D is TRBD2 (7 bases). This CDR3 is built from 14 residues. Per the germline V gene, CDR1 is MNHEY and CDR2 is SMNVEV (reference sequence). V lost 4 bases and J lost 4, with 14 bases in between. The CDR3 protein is CASSSGGWGYEQYF. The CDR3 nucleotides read TGTGCCAGCAGTTCGGGGGGCTGGGGATACGAGCAGTACTTC.

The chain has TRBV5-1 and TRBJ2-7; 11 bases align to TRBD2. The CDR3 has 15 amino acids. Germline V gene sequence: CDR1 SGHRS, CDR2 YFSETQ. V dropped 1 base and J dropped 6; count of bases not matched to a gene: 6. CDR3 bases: TGCGCCAGCAGCTTGACTAGCGGGAGCCCGGGCGAGCAGTACTTC. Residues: CASSLTSGSPGEQYF.

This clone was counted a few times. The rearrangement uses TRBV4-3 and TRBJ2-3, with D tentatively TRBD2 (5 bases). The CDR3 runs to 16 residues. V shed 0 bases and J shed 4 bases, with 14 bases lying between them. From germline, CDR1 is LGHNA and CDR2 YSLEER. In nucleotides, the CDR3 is TGCGCCAGCAGCCAAGAGGCCTTACTCGGGGCAGATACGCAGTATTTT. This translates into CASSQEALLGADTQYF.

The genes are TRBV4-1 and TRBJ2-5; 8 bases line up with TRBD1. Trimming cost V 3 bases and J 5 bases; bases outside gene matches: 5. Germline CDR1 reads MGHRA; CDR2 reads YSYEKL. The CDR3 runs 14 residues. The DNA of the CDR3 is TGCGCCAGCAGCCACCGGACAGGGTCGGAGACCCAGTACTTC. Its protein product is CASSHRTGSETQYF.

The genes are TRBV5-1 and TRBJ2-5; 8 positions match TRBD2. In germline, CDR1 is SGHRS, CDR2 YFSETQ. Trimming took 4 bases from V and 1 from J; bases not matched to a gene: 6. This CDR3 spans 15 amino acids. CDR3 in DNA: TGCGCCAGCAGCAGTAGCGGGGCCCTCCAAGAGACCCAGTACTTC. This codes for CASSSSGALQETQYF.

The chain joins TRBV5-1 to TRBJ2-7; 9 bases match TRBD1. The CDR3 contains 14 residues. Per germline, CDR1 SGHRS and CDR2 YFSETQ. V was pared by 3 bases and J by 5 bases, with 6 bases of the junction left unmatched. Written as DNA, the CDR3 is TGCGCCAGCAGCTCGGGACAGGGTTTGAACGAGCAGTACTTC. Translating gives CASSSGQGLNEQYF. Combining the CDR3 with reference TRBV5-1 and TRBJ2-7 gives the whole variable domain KAGVTQTPRYLIKTRGQQVTLSCSPISGHRSVSWYQQTPGQGLQFLFEYFSETQRNKGNFPGRFSGRQFSNSRSEMNVSTLELGDSALYLCASSSGQGLNEQYFGPGTRLTVT.

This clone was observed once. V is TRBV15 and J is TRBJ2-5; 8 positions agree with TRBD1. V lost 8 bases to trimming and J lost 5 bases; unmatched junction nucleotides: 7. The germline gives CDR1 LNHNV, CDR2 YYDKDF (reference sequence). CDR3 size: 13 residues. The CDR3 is CATSRQGSETQYF. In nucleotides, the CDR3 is TGTGCCACCTCCAGACAGGGGAGCGAGACCCAGTACTTC.

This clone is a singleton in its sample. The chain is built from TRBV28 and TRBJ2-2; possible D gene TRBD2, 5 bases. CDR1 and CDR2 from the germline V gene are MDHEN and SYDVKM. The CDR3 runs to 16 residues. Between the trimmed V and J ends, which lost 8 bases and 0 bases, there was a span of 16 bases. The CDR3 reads CASLARRLANTGELFF. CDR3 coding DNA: TGTGCCAGCCTGGCGAGGAGGCTAGCGAACACCGGGGAGCTGTTTTTT.

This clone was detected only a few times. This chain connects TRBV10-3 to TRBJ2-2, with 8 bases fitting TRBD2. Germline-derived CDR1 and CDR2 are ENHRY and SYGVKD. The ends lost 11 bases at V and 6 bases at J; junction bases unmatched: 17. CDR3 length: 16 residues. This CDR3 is CAVSRVAGKGAGELFF. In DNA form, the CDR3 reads TGTGCCGTGTCTCGGGTAGCGGGAAAGGGAGCCGGGGAGCTGTTTTTT.

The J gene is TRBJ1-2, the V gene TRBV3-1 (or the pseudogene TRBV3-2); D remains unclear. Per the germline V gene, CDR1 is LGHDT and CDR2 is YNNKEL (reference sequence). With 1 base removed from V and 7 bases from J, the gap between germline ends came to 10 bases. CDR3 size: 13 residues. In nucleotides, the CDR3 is TGTGCCAGCAGCCAAGCGGGCGGGGTTGGCTACACCTTC. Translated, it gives CASSQAGGVGYTF.

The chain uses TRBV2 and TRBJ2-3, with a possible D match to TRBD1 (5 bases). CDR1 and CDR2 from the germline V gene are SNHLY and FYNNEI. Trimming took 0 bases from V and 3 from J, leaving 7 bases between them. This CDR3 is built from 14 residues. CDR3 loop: CASSEARTTDTQYF. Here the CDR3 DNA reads TGTGCCAGCAGTGAAGCGAGGACAACAGATACGCAGTATTTT.

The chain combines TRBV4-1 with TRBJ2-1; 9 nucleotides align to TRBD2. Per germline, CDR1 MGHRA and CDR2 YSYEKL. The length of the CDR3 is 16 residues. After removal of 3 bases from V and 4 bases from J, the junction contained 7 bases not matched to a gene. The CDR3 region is CASSQLAGAIYNEQFF. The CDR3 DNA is TGCGCCAGCAGCCAGTTAGCGGGAGCTATTTACAATGAGCAGTTCTTC.

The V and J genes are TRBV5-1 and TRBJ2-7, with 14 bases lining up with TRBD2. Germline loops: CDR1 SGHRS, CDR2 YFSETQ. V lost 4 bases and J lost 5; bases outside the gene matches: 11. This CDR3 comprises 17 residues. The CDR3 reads CASSPTSGRAGANEQYF. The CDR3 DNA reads TGCGCCAGCAGCCCGACTAGCGGGAGGGCTGGGGCCAACGAGCAGTACTTC.